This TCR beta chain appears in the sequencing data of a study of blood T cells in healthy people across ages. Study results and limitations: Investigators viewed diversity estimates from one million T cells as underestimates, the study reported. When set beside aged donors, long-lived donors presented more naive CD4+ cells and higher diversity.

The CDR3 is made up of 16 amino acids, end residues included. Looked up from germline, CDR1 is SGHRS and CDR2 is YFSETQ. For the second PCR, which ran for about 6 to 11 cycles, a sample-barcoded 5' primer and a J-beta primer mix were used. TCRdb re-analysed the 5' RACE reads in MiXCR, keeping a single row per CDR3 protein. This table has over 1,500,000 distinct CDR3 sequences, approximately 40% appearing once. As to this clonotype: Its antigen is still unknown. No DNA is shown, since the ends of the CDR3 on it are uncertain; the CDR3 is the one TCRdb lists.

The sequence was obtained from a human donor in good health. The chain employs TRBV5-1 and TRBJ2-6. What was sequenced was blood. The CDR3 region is CASSLGFASGANVRTF.